This T cell receptor beta chain was sequenced for a study of response to subunit inactivated influenza vaccine. MiXCR, run by TCRdb on the RT-PCR reads, gives a single entry per CDR3 protein. The repertoire consists of 560,000 or so distinct CDR3 sequences, with less than 8% occurring once and the leading ten covering 10% to 15%. This CDR3 region has 14 residues. V lost 0 bases to trimming and J lost 2 bases, with 8 bases between them. Germline V gene data show CDR1 as SGHKS and CDR2 as YYEKEE (reference sequence). V usage is TRBV5-5 and J usage is TRBJ1-2; D is unclear. The starting material was PBMCs from blood, obtained approximately 25 months after vaccination. The clonotype comes from a man in his fifties or sixties who received an inactivated influenza vaccine. CDR3 nucleotide sequence: TGTGCCAGCAGCTTGGATACGGACAACTATGGCTACACCTTC. It specifies CASSLDTDNYGYTF.